The 11 T cell receptor beta chains listed next were all sequenced from one sample in a study of human T cells and chemical hapten exposure. TCRdb analysed the RACE reads with MiXCR anew, one entry per CDR3 protein. The sample has 130,000 or so distinct CDR3 sequences; approximately 10% are singletons. The time point here: patch test 3, about 24 weeks after DPC sensitization. Treatment denoted: therapeutic diphenylcyclopropenone sensitization with weekly scalp DPC. The sequenced sample was whole blood, obtained in connection with sensitization to the hapten diphenylcyclopropenone (DPC). The receptors here all came from a woman aged 45 to 65 with alopecia areata. Some clones in this sample may be carry-over from other donors' samples.

This clonotype was detected a few times. This chain connects TRBV7-2 to TRBJ2-4; D unresolved. CDR1 and CDR2 (germline): SGHTA, FQGNSA. The CDR3 spans 16 residues. V dropped 5 bases and J dropped 0 bases, with 14 bases sitting between them. This CDR3 is CASSSQIQRAKNIQYF. CDR3 coding DNA: TGTGCCAGCAGCAGCCAAATACAGAGAGCCAAAAACATTCAGTACTTC. Variable domain in full (rest from reference TRBV7-2 and TRBJ2-4): GAGVSQSPSNKVTEKGKDVELRCDPISGHTALYWYRQSLGQGLEFLIYFQGNSAPDKSGLPSDRFSAERTGGSVSTLTIQRTQQEDSAVYLCASSSQIQRAKNIQYFGAGTRLSVL.

This clonotype was recorded many times. The chain links TRBV29-1 to TRBJ2-5; the match to TRBD1 covers 8 bases. V shed 3 bases and J 4 bases; nucleotides not matched to a gene: 1. The CDR3 runs to 12 residues. From germline, CDR1 is SQVTM and CDR2 ANQGSEA. The CDR3 reads CSVDDRGETQYF. CDR3 coding DNA: TGCAGCGTTGATGACAGGGGAGAGACCCAGTACTTC.

This chain links TRBV6-5 with TRBJ2-1, with 9 bases identical to TRBD1. V dropped 5 bases and J dropped 10; count of bases not matched to a gene: 12. The CDR3 spans 15 residues. Per the germline V gene, CDR1 is MNHEY and CDR2 is SVGAGI. The CDR3 DNA reads as TGTGCCAGCAGTCTCAACGCACAGGGGGCAAGAGAGCAGTTCTTC. It translates to CASSLNAQGAREQFF.

This clonotype was seen ten or more times. The rearrangement joins TRBV7-2 to TRBJ1-1; D unclear. CDR3 length: 12 amino acids. V dropped 0 bases and J dropped 5 bases, with 4 bases sitting between them. Germline loops: CDR1 SGHTA, CDR2 FQGNSA. The CDR3 nucleotides read TGTGCCAGCAGCTTAGCCAGTACTGAAGCTTTCTTT. Translated, it gives CASSLASTEAFF. The entire variable domain, with the rest obtained from reference TRBV7-2 and TRBJ1-1, is as follows: GAGVSQSPSNKVTEKGKDVELRCDPISGHTALYWYRQSLGQGLEFLIYFQGNSAPDKSGLPSDRFSAERTGGSVSTLTIQRTQQEDSAVYLCASSLASTEAFFGQGTRLTVV.

The chain links TRBV6-1 to TRBJ1-1, with 7 bases lining up with TRBD1. The J segment lost 4 bases and the V segment lost 6 bases, leaving 8 bases of the junction unmatched. From germline, CDR1 is MNHNS and CDR2 SASEGT. This CDR3 spans 14 amino acids. This CDR3 is CASSTQGRSTEAFF. In nucleotides, the CDR3 is TGTGCCAGCAGCACACAGGGGAGGAGCACTGAAGCTTTCTTT.

This sequence joins TRBV7-9 and TRBJ1-1; possible D gene TRBD1, 6 bases. Between the trimmed V and J ends, which lost 5 bases and 3 bases, there was a span of 16 bases. The CDR3 totals 15 residues. Looked up from germline, CDR1 is SEHNR and CDR2 is FQNEAQ (reference sequence). The CDR3 sequence: CASSPWTDKDTEAFF. The CDR3 coding sequence is TGTGCCAGCAGCCCCTGGACAGATAAAGACACTGAAGCTTTCTTT.

This clonotype has just a few counts. V usage is TRBV27 and J usage is TRBJ2-1, with 11 positions matching TRBD2. Germline V gene data show CDR1 as MNHEY and CDR2 as SMNVEV (reference sequence). V gave up 6 bases and J gave up 8 bases; unmatched junction bases: 12. The CDR3 has 16 amino acids. CDR3 in amino acids: CASSPLLAGGPYEQFF. CDR3 nucleotides: TGTGCCAGCAGCCCTCTATTAGCGGGAGGGCCCTATGAGCAGTTCTTC.

This clonotype was seen a handful of times. This chain connects TRBV3-1 to TRBJ1-1; weak D call: TRBD1 (6 bases). Per germline, CDR1 LGHDT and CDR2 YNNKEL (reference sequence). The V end was cut by 1 base, the J end by 1 base, with 13 bases between. This CDR3 is built from 16 residues. CDR3 sequence reads: CASSQGGGGPNTEAFF. CDR3 coding DNA: TGTGCCAGCAGCCAAGGGGGGGGGGGCCCGAACACTGAAGCTTTCTTT.

This clonotype was recorded only once. The chain employs TRBV4-1 and TRBJ2-3, with D tentatively TRBD2 (6 bases). Germline CDR1 is MGHRA and CDR2 is YSYEKL. There are 17 residues in the CDR3. The germline V and J ends were trimmed by 0 bases and 3 bases, with 16 bases remaining between them. DNA for the CDR3: TGCGCCAGCAGCCAAGAAGGAAGGGCAGGAGGGACAGATACGCAGTATTTT. This gives the protein CASSQEGRAGGTDTQYF.

This clonotype was found many times. This chain joins TRBV7-9 and TRBJ2-4; TRBD1 matches at 7 bases. V lost 4 bases, J lost 5 bases, and 2 bases stayed unmatched. The CDR3 runs to 13 residues. Germline CDR1 and CDR2: SEHNR and FQNEAQ (reference sequence). CDR3 DNA: TGTGCCAGCAGCTCCGACAGGGAAAACATTCAGTACTTC. It specifies CASSSDRENIQYF.

The chain uses TRBV10-2 and TRBJ1-5, with D possibly matching TRBD1 (5 bases). The CDR3 totals 15 residues. Trimming removed 3 bases at V and 2 bases at J, with 11 bases between. Germline CDR1 and CDR2: WSHSY and SAAADI. Here the CDR3 DNA reads TGCGCCAGCAGTGACTCCAGGGTAGGCAATCAGCCCCAGCATTTT. Residues: CASSDSRVGNQPQHF.